This T cell receptor (beta chain) appears in the sequencing data of a study of vaccination effects on CD4 cells after COVID-19. Across the study: The study sampled a few convalescent patients both early and late after vaccination. Study conclusions and caveats: Long after vaccination, the clones induced by infection and by vaccine shrank markedly in size.

V was pared by 3 bases and J by 10 bases, with 7 bases of the junction left unmatched. CDR1 is SGHTA and CDR2 is FQGNSA in the germline V gene. This CDR3 has 15 residues. Peptide-pool stimulation followed by sequencing identified expanded antigen-specific CD4+ clonotypes in the ViraFEST assay. Having been cultured for 10 days, the cells underwent CD4+ T cell isolation. Their SARS-CoV-2 infection, verified by PCR, occurred between March and December 2020. The cohort was immunized with two doses of either the BNT162b2 or mRNA-1273 vaccine. The table came from immunoSEQ multiplex PCR; TCRdb's copy has only in-frame clones and leaves some out. The repertoire holds around 15,000 clones, with approximately 82% as singletons. Details on this clone: Its specificity is unknown.

V usage is TRBV7-2 and J usage is TRBJ1-6; TRBD1 aligns across 9 bases. The sample consisted of CD4+ T cells from PBMCs cultured with SARS-CoV-2 spike peptides, taken after COVID-19 vaccination. The TCR originated in a human donor who had a prior SARS-CoV-2 infection. The chain's CDR3 is CASSFIRDRDSPLHF. The CDR3 DNA sequence: TGTGCCAGCAGCTTTATCCGGGACAGGGACTCACCCCTCCACTTT.